The subject of this entry is one T cell receptor beta chain. This clonotype is medium-sized (0.01 to 0.1%). What antigen it recognizes has not been identified. The input lacks base qualities; no much larger clone sits a single base away. The CDR1 and CDR2 encoded by the germline V gene (reference sequence) are LNHDA and SQIVND. V is clipped by 4 bases and J by 8 bases, and the sequence between their germline boundaries is 15 bases long. Spanning cysteine to phenylalanine, the CDR3 consists of 15 amino acids. The entry retains the CDR3 DNA only, 45 bases that are in frame from base 1. The sample belongs to a study of T and B cells in COVID-19 patients (TCRdb year 2020). For the study in its entirety: Using TRB and IGH repertoire sequencing of peripheral blood, the study characterized adaptive immunity in COVID-19 patients who had active infection or had recovered. The recovered cohort included 19 patients who contributed about 21 samples, and most of those patients had mild to moderate COVID-19 that was managed on an outpatient basis. Patients in the recovered cohort had a median age of around 34 years, compared with more than 60 years for patients in the active-infection cohort. Critical illness requiring mechanical ventilation or ECMO was present in most of the roughly 20 patients in the active-infection cohort. Comorbidities linked to unfavorable COVID-19 outcome were present in 18 of the 20 patients in the active-infection cohort. Over 7.5 million TCR sequences were analysed in a TCR and BCR sequence repository that covered 35 or so patients and 65 to 75 time points. Two patients were in both the active and recovered cohorts because samples existed from active disease and from after recovery. An age-matched reference group of about 40 healthy donors negative for COVID-19 antibodies was used as the comparison for repertoire analyses. As many as 9 follow-up blood samples were taken per patient, and some of the samples covered different disease stages within the same individual. Points the paper makes about the study in general: A total of 2,331 exclusive TCR clusters, including under 40 low-pGen clusters, were found in the recovered cohort. In patients with COVID-19, the usage of TRBV/TRBJ genes was reported to be strongly skewed. Prospective validation of the reported TCR clusters was stated to be required before clinical use. TRB repertoires were highly clonal in active COVID-19, whereas diversity and richness at recovery rose above healthy donor levels. Specific T cell subsets (CD4+/Treg/CD8+) and sorted SARS-CoV-2-responsive or tetramer+ T cells had not yet been sequenced, and these experiments were ongoing. Few blood samples were available from mildly ill patients while symptoms were present, and early samples from severe cases were likewise scarce. The cohort was considered too small for HLA contributions to COVID-19 susceptibility or severity to be assessed.

The instrument was an Illumina MiSeq. Multiplex PCR with BIOMED2 TRB-A/B primer pools was used to amplify the TRB rearrangements. Two consecutive PCRs added Illumina-compatible adapters and 7-nucleotide sample barcodes to the amplicons. Phusion HS II polymerase was used for all library PCRs. Amplicons were gel-purified with the NucleoSpin Gel and PCR Clean-up kit, quantified on Qubit, and pooled at roughly 4.3 nM. The quality of the amplicon pool was checked on an Agilent 2100 Bioanalyzer prior to Illumina next-generation sequencing. The authors' analysis ran thus. Annotation of TRB rearrangements was done in MiXCR 3.0.8 with the default MiXCR reference library. Sequences with fewer than 2 reads and non-productive reads were filtered out, and every unique CDR3 nucleotide sequence was treated as a single clone. Clonality, diversity, richness and V-J gene usage were calculated in R 3.5.1. GLIPH2 was used to cluster TCRs by CDR3 similarity, and OLGA was used to calculate generation probabilities. Only GLIPH2 clusters containing at least four unique TCR clonotypes present in at least three individuals were kept. TCRdb reran the public reads through fastp at Q25 and MiXCR, keeping productive beta chains. CDR3 protein sequences are deduplicated, and each keeps its most common genes and DNA. TCRdb, not the authors, supplied the V and J calls. A total of roughly 3,000 distinct CDR3 sequences appear in this sample, around 25% of them only once. 25% of the sample goes to the ten largest clones.

Genomic DNA extracted from blood was used in amounts of about 250-550 ng for amplification of TRB repertoires. The chain is assembled from TRBV19 and TRBJ1-6, with a weak D call of TRBD1 (5 bases match). The source of this sequence is a human donor with active COVID-19. Sample: blood. The CDR3 protein is CASSTDFLGDSPLHF. The nucleotide sequence is given as TGTGCCAGTAGTACGGACTTTTTGGGGGATTCACCCCTCCACTTT.